This is a list of T cell receptor beta chains from one sample in a study of radiation and T cells in renal cell carcinoma. Sequencing used immunoSEQ multiplex PCR; TCRdb keeps in-frame clones, though not all of them. This table holds roughly 130,000 clones, about 88% found once. The material was blood, obtained from a patient whose treatment included radiotherapy and nephrectomy. These receptor sequences come from a woman between 45 and 60 years old with renal cell carcinoma. Both conserved end residues are part of each CDR3. D genes are given only for firm matches. Not every row has a clone size; where given, it reads once, few, many or a size class.

d_gene: .
abundance: .
v_gene: TRBV18
j_gene: TRBJ2-6
CDR3aa: CASSPQYNSGANVLTF
CDR3nt: TGTGCCAGCTCCCCCCAGTATAACTCTGGGGCCAACGTCCTGACTTTC

d_gene: .
abundance: .
v_gene: TRBV10-2
j_gene: TRBJ1-6
CDR3aa: CASSETGPDSSPLHF
CDR3nt: TGCGCCAGCAGTGAGACGGGACCTGATAGTTCACCCCTCCACTTT

d_gene: TRBD1
abundance: once
v_gene: TRBV19
j_gene: TRBJ1-2
CDR3aa: CASSKGQVPSNYGYTF
CDR3nt: TGTGCCAGTAGTAAGGGACAGGTGCCGTCTAACTATGGCTACACCTTC

d_gene: .
abundance: once
v_gene: TRBV9
j_gene: TRBJ2-5
CDR3aa: CASSVGLQETQYF
CDR3nt: TGTGCCAGCAGCGTAGGGCTCCAAGAGACCCAGTACTTC

d_gene: .
abundance: .
v_gene: TRBV7-8
j_gene: TRBJ1-1
CDR3aa: CASSLDAGRNTEAFF
CDR3nt: TGTGCCAGCAGCTTAGATGCGGGTCGGAACACTGAAGCTTTCTTT

d_gene: TRBD2
abundance: .
v_gene: TRBV5-1
j_gene: TRBJ2-7
CDR3aa: CASSLAGSRGGYEQYF
CDR3nt: TGCGCCAGCAGCTTGGCAGGCTCCCGCGGGGGGTACGAGCAGTACTTC

d_gene: TRBD1
abundance: .
v_gene: TRBV6-6
j_gene: TRBJ1-2
CDR3aa: CASSHRDRGDYGYTF
CDR3nt: TGTGCCAGCAGTCACCGGGACAGGGGGGACTATGGCTACACCTTC

d_gene: .
abundance: .
v_gene: TRBV5-1
j_gene: TRBJ1-2
CDR3aa: CASSLTTSNYGYTF
CDR3nt: TGCGCCAGCAGCTTAACTACAAGCAACTATGGCTACACCTTC

d_gene: TRBD1
abundance: .
v_gene: TRBV19
j_gene: TRBJ1-1
CDR3aa: CASTQTGYGTEAFF
CDR3nt: TGTGCCAGTACTCAGACAGGGTATGGGACTGAAGCTTTCTTT

d_gene: .
abundance: .
v_gene: TRBV6-6
j_gene: TRBJ2-6
CDR3aa: CASSYFASGANVLTF
CDR3nt: TGTGCCAGCAGTTACTTCGCGTCTGGGGCCAACGTCCTGACTTTC

d_gene: TRBD1
abundance: .
v_gene: TRBV9
j_gene: TRBJ1-4
CDR3aa: CASSVVGQGEEKLFF
CDR3nt: TGTGCCAGCAGCGTAGTCGGACAGGGAGAAGAAAAACTGTTTTTT

d_gene: TRBD1
abundance: few
v_gene: TRBV2
j_gene: TRBJ1-6
CDR3aa: CASQDRGYSPLHF
CDR3nt: TGTGCCAGCCAGGACAGGGGCTATTCACCCCTCCACTTT

d_gene: .
abundance: .
v_gene: TRBV10-1
j_gene: TRBJ2-3
CDR3aa: CASSESSETNTQYF
CDR3nt: TGCGCCAGCAGTGAGTCTTCGGAGACCAATACGCAGTATTTT

d_gene: .
abundance: .
v_gene: TRBV5-1
j_gene: TRBJ2-7
CDR3aa: CASSLVVLPYEQYF
CDR3nt: TGCGCCAGCAGCTTGGTTGTGCTACCCTACGAGCAGTACTTC

d_gene: TRBD1
abundance: .
v_gene: TRBV19
j_gene: TRBJ1-3
CDR3aa: CASQGAGGNTIYF
CDR3nt: TGTGCCAGCCAGGGGGCTGGTGGAAACACCATATATTTT

d_gene: TRBD2
abundance: .
v_gene: TRBV5-8
j_gene: TRBJ2-7
CDR3aa: CASSPGTSGGDEQYF
CDR3nt: TGTGCCAGCAGCCCCGGGACTAGCGGGGGGGACGAGCAGTACTTC

d_gene: .
abundance: .
v_gene: TRBV5-1
j_gene: TRBJ1-2
CDR3aa: CASSPRDTDGYTF
CDR3nt: TGCGCCAGCAGCCCTCGAGATACAGATGGCTACACCTTC

d_gene: .
abundance: many
v_gene: TRBV10-3
j_gene: TRBJ1-1
CDR3aa: CAIRTATGEAFF
CDR3nt: TGTGCCATCAGGACAGCTACCGGTGAAGCTTTCTTT

d_gene: .
abundance: .
v_gene: TRBV5-8
j_gene: TRBJ1-4
CDR3aa: CASSQGQRNEKLFF
CDR3nt: TGTGCCAGCAGTCAGGGACAACGAAATGAAAAACTGTTTTTT

d_gene: .
abundance: .
v_gene: TRBV18
j_gene: TRBJ2-7
CDR3aa: CASSGLVVYEQYF
CDR3nt: TGTGCCAGCTCAGGGCTAGTTGTGTACGAGCAGTACTTC

d_gene: .
abundance: .
v_gene: TRBV18
j_gene: TRBJ1-1
CDR3aa: CASSPSQNTEAFF
CDR3nt: TGTGCCAGCTCACCTAGCCAGAACACTGAAGCTTTCTTT

d_gene: .
abundance: .
v_gene: TRBV30
j_gene: TRBJ2-1
CDR3aa: CAWSEGLANDEQFF
CDR3nt: TGTGCCTGGAGTGAAGGGCTAGCAAATGATGAGCAGTTCTTC